These 17 T cell receptor beta chains came from one sample sequenced in a study of blood T cell repertoires in COVID-19. Sequencing was performed with immunoSEQ multiplex PCR; in TCRdb, only in-frame clones are kept and a portion is missing. The sample includes about 330,000 clones, approximately 86% of them seen just once. Specimen: peripheral blood. These receptors all stem from a man aged 30 to 45 with COVID-19, enrolled during active disease.

J is TRBJ1-5 and V is TRBV6-1, with D possibly being TRBD1 (5 bases). The CDR3 length is 16 residues. Per germline, CDR1 MNHNS and CDR2 SASEGT. V dropped 3 bases and J dropped 6 bases, with 18 bases sitting between them. The CDR3 DNA sequence: TGTGCCAGCAGTGAGACTAGGGGCGTAATGGGTCAGCCCCAGCATTTT. Translated, it gives CASSETRGVMGQPQHF.

The chain carries TRBV7-8 and TRBJ1-1; 8 bases align to TRBD1. J was trimmed by 1 base and V by 1 base; bases with no gene match: 2. This CDR3 is built from 15 residues. Looked up from germline, CDR1 is SGHVS and CDR2 is FQNEAQ. CDR3 residues: CASSLGGTGNTEAFF. For the CDR3, the DNA is TGTGCCAGCAGCTTAGGGGGGACAGGGAACACTGAAGCTTTCTTT.

This rearrangement joins TRBV21-1 to TRBJ2-2; the D call TRBD2 from the table was never checked on the DNA. TRBV21-1 is marked as a pseudogene. The CDR3 loop spans 15 amino acids. CDR3: CASSKRSGVTGELFF. CDR3 in DNA: TGTGCCAGCAGCAAAAGGTCGGGGGTCACCGGGGAGCTGTTTTTT.

This sequence joins TRBV9 and TRBJ2-7; a possible D gene is TRBD2 (6 bases). V lost 3 bases, J lost 3 bases, and 19 bases lay in between. CDR3 length: 16 amino acids. Germline loops: CDR1 SGDLS, CDR2 YYNGEE. The CDR3: CASSAGGGGIFYEQYF. CDR3 DNA: TGTGCCAGCAGCGCTGGAGGAGGAGGGATATTCTACGAGCAGTACTTC.

The J gene is TRBJ1-4, the V gene TRBV30, with a possible D match to TRBD1 (6 bases). Trimming left V 0 bases short and J 6 bases short, with 20 bases between. The germline V gene has CDR1 GTSNPN and CDR2 SVGIG (reference sequence). The CDR3 extends over 17 amino acids. CDR3 region: CAWSVGRGPLSHEKLFF. CDR3 coding DNA: TGTGCCTGGAGTGTAGGCAGGGGTCCACTTTCACATGAAAAACTGTTTTTT.

The J gene is TRBJ1-1, the V gene TRBV3-1 (or the pseudogene TRBV3-2); D is possibly TRBD1 (6 bases). CDR1 and CDR2 from the germline V gene are LGHDT and YNNKEL (reference sequence). The CDR3 loop spans 14 amino acids. Trimming took off 4 bases at V and 0 bases at J, with 9 bases between the two ends. DNA of the CDR3: TGTGCCAGCAGCCCGAACAGGGTGAACACTGAAGCTTTCTTT. It encodes CASSPNRVNTEAFF.

The chain joins TRBV24-1 to TRBJ2-1; D perhaps matches TRBD1 (6 bases). This CDR3 has 12 residues. The V and J ends lost 9 bases and 10 bases respectively, with 15 bases between them. Germline values: CDR1 KGHDR, CDR2 SFDVKD. CDR3 coding DNA: TGTGCCACCGGGTCAGGGGTTCTCGAGCAGTTCTTC. Protein product: CATGSGVLEQFF.

The CDR3 nucleotides read TGCGCCAGCAGCCGGGCCGGGACAACCGACACTGAAGCTTTCTTT. Its protein product is CASSRAGTTDTEAFF. The rearrangement uses TRBV4-1 and TRBJ1-1; tentatively, D is TRBD1 (6 bases). Germline V gives CDR1 MGHRA, CDR2 YSYEKL. The CDR3 contains 15 residues. V lost 4 bases, J lost 3 bases, and 15 bases lay in between.

This chain connects TRBV11-3 to TRBJ1-2, with a weak D call TRBD1 (5 bases). Germline V gene sequence: CDR1 SGHNT, CDR2 YENEEA. CDR3 length equals 15 residues. V lost 5 bases, J lost 4 bases, and 17 bases lay in between. This CDR3 reads CASSPHQDTPYGYTF. The CDR3, as DNA: TGTGCCAGCAGCCCACATCAGGACACGCCCTATGGCTACACCTTC. Full variable domain (outside the CDR3, taken from reference TRBV11-3 and TRBJ1-2): EAGVVQSPRYKIIEKKQPVAFWCNPISGHNTLYWYLQNLGQGPELLIRYENEEAVDDSQLPKDRFSAERLKGVDSTLKIQPAELGDSAVYLCASSPHQDTPYGYTFGSGTRLTVV.

The genes are TRBV2 and TRBJ2-7; 8 nucleotides align to TRBD2. The CDR3 contains 15 residues. Losses at the gene ends were 10 bases for V and 3 bases for J; bases not matched to a gene: 14. Germline V CDR1 and CDR2: SNHLY, FYNNEI. CDR3 sequence (DNA): TGTGCCACCCGAAACCGGGAGGGGGGGAACTACGAGCAGTACTTC. Protein product: CATRNREGGNYEQYF.

The chain recombines TRBV30 with TRBJ2-7; D remains ambiguous. Looked up from germline, CDR1 is GTSNPN and CDR2 is SVGIG (reference sequence). The V and J ends lost 1 base and 3 bases respectively, with 4 bases between them. This CDR3 is built from 11 residues. CDR3 amino acids: CAWSGYYEQYF. DNA of the CDR3: TGTGCCTGGAGTGGTTACTACGAGCAGTACTTC. The whole variable domain, remainder taken from reference TRBV30 and TRBJ2-7, is SQTIHQWPATLVQPVGSPLSLECTVEGTSNPNLYWYRQAAGRGLQLLFYSVGIGQISSEVPQNLSASRPQDRQFILSSKKLLLSDSGFYLCAWSGYYEQYFGPGTRLTVT.

This clone came up a few times. V gene TRBV19 combines with J gene TRBJ1-2, with D maybe TRBD1 (5 bases). This CDR3 spans 14 amino acids. The germline V and J ends were trimmed by 3 bases and 5 bases, with 13 bases remaining between them. CDR1 and CDR2 from the germline V gene are LNHDA and SQIVND (reference sequence). CDR3 bases: TGTGCCAGTAGTATCGCGAGGAAGGGGTATGGCTACACCTTC. It codes for CASSIARKGYGYTF.

The V call is TRBV14, the J call TRBJ1-4; D is unresolved. The CDR3 is made up of 14 amino acids. Looked up from germline, CDR1 is SGHDN and CDR2 is FVKESK. V gave up 4 bases and J gave up 0 bases, with 6 bases separating them. CDR3 in DNA: TGTGCCAGCAGCCCCCCAGCAACTAATGAAAAACTGTTTTTT. The encoded protein is CASSPPATNEKLFF.

The chain combines TRBV7-2 with TRBJ2-7; possible D gene TRBD2, 6 bases. This CDR3 comprises 15 residues. Germline values: CDR1 SGHTA, CDR2 FQGNSA. Trimming cost V 4 bases and J 4 bases, with 17 bases left between them. CDR3 sequence reads: CASSSPGVVDYEQYF. The CDR3 coding sequence is TGTGCCAGCAGCTCTCCGGGGGTAGTCGATTACGAGCAGTACTTC.

The chain has TRBV4-2 and TRBJ1-2, with TRBD1 matching over 11 bases. With V trimmed by 1 base and J by 4 bases, 2 bases remained unmatched. The CDR3 loop spans 15 amino acids. Looked up from germline, CDR1 is LGHNA and CDR2 is YNFKEQ. CDR3: CASSQGDRGTYGYTF. As DNA, the CDR3 is TGTGCCAGCAGCCAAGGGGACAGGGGGACCTATGGCTACACCTTC.

The chain is built from TRBV7-2 and TRBJ2-7; TRBD2 aligns across 11 bases. The CDR3 spans 16 residues. With 0 bases clipped from V and 2 bases from J, the junction kept 3 bases outside the gene matches. The germline CDR1 and CDR2 sequences are SGHTA and FQGNSA. The CDR3 is CASSLALLAGAYEQYF. The CDR3 DNA is TGTGCCAGCAGCTTAGCGTTACTAGCGGGAGCCTACGAGCAGTACTTC.

V usage is TRBV30 and J usage is TRBJ2-7; D gene unclear. Germline V gene lookup returns CDR1 GTSNPN and CDR2 SVGIG (reference sequence). The CDR3 is made up of 11 amino acids. V dropped 0 bases and J dropped 3 bases, with 3 bases sitting between them. CDR3 residues: CAWSVYYEQYF. The CDR3 coding sequence is TGTGCCTGGAGTGTCTACTACGAGCAGTACTTC.